This T cell receptor (beta chain) was profiled in a study of T cell repertoires and HLA-DP antigens (dated 2018 in TCRdb). Broadly, across the study: The study used an in vitro model of CD4+ T cell alloreactivity in which transduced HeLa cells presented allogeneic HLA-DP. One alloantigen differed from self by one peptide-binding groove amino acid, whereas the other differed by ten, modelling structurally similar versus dissimilar alloantigens. The three donors were two male and one female, with ages ranging from the 18-to-29 to the 60-to-69 age band. On average, about 220 ng of DNA went in for sorted CD137+CD4+ samples, versus roughly 1,300 ng for pre-culture CD4+ samples. What the authors observed across the whole study: The study was limited by having only three donors, by relying on a non-physiological HeLa antigen-presenting system, and by using total CD4+ responder cells. Sorted CD137+ cells showed similar clonality against both alloantigens, at approximately 0.36, which was much higher than the 0.04 to 0.045 seen in pre-culture samples. Naive and memory CD4+ repertoires were not analysed separately. Clones undetected before culture had an average cumulative frequency of about 36% against one allele and about 46% against the other.

TCRB CDR3 regions were amplified with the immunoSEQ multiplex PCR using forward primers for 54 TRBV segments and reverse primers for 13 TRBJ segments. For pre-culture CD4+ samples, sequencing was done at deep resolution with a target of 150,000 to 250,000 T cell genomes. Sequencing of the amplicons was done on an Illumina HiSeq System, giving 87 bp reads that spanned the CDR3. The original methods were these. Reads were corrected for PCR and sequencing errors, and CDR3 regions were defined by alignment to IMGT reference sequences. Synthetic template pools were used to estimate template counts and unique rearrangement counts. Clonality was computed by subtracting Pielou's evenness from 1. Richness was estimated with the Daley-Smith estimator. Repertoire overlap was measured with Morisita's index. Clones present in cultured samples but not detected in the pre-culture repertoire of the same donor were defined as low-abundance clones. In its TCRdb copy, this immuneACCESS table keeps in-frame sequences only and misses some clones. Where compared with another copy, unresolved V genes explain less than half of these, and the others have no known cause. V and J calls and clone size are those listed in that table; D and trimming were worked out from the DNA. The table for this sample lists 85,000 to 90,000 clones; around nine tenths of them were counted only once. The ten largest clonotypes hold around 1.7% of the sample.

Untouched CD4+ T cells were isolated from Ficoll-separated PBMC by magnetic bead negative selection, reaching an average purity of around 98%. Untouched CD4+ T cells were isolated from Ficoll-separated PBMC with magnetic beads, reaching about 97.7% purity with negligible CD8+ contamination. Peripheral blood mononuclear cells came from the buffy coats of three healthy blood donors, who served as the study's donors. All three donors were CMV seronegative. The DNeasy Blood & Tissue Kit was used for extraction of genomic DNA. Genomic DNA from sorted CD137+CD4+ cells and from pre-culture CD4+ baseline samples of each subject was subjected to TCRB sequencing. With respect to this clone: Its antigen remains undetermined. Base-call qualities are not available, and no considerably larger clone is one nucleotide away.

CDR1 is given as KGHSH and CDR2 as LQKENI, both from the germline V gene. V sheds 4 bases and J sheds 0 bases, leaving 10 bases between their ends. Taken from cysteine to phenylalanine, the CDR3 has 15 residues. Only the CDR3 portion is preserved as DNA: 45 bases, with reading frame beginning at the first base. Source material: CD4+ T cells from PBMCs. The clonotype was recovered from a man in his fifties in good health and CMV-seronegative. Here the chain combines TRBV18 and TRBJ1-3, with the D gene call left open. Here is the DNA: TGTGCCAGCTCACAGGAGCCAGACTCTGGAAACACCATATATTTT. Translated, it gives CASSQEPDSGNTIYF.